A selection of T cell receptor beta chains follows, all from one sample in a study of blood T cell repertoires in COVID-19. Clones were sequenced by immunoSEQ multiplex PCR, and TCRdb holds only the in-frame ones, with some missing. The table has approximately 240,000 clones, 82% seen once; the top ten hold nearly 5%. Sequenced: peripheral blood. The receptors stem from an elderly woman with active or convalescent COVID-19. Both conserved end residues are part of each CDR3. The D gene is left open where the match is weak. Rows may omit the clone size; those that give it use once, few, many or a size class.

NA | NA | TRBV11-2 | CASSSRGNEQFF
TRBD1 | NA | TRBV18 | CASSTDRGQTEAFF
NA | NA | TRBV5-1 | CASRSTGVAGVVFF
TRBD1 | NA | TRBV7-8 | CASSPGQGVLEYGYTF
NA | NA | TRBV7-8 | CASRPTTGSFYGYTF
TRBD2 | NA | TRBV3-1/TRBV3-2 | CASSQWDGGGDTSTDTQYF
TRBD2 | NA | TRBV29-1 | CSVPTGTTSYNEQFF
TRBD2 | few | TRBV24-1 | CATSDRTSGGRYEQYF
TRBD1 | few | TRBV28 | CASSSRGTGQETQYF
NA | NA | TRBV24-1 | CATSDSLIPYEQYF
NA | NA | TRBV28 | CASSLSSGYGPRYF
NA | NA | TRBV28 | CASSLWRDGTNQPQHF
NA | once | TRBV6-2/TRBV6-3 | CASSYGGSNQPQHF
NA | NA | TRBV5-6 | CASSLDVRLAYLTDTQYF
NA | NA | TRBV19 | CASSSSGATTNEKLFF
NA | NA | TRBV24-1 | CATSEPGYGYTF
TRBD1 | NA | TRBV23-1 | CASRLTGGDYTF
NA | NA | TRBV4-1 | CASSQTQGGREQYF
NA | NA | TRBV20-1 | CSAFENEKLFF
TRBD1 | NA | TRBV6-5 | CASRRTGGVSGYTF
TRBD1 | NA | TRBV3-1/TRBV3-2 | CASSQDLRQGAYGYTF
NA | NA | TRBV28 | CASIPPGRNTEAFF
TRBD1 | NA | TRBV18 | CASSPRQGRVTEAFF
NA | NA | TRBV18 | CASSPGLPGRGANVLTF
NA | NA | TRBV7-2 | CASSPPEDEQFF
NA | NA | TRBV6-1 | CASSETGLLNEKLFF
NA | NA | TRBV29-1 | CSVLTLGGEINEKLFF
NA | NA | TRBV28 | CASSLAGVDEKLFF
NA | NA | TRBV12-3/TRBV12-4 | CASSRSGNTEAFF
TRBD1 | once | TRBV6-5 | CASRRPRDRNQPQHF
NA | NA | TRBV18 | CASSSKILSSGANVLTF
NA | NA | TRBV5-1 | CASSLPWESTGELFF
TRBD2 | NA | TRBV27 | CASSLFAGGLYEQYF
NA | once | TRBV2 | CASSGNNSPLHF
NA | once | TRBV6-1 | CASSERYGGRGYNEQFF
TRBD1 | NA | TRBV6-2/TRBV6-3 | CASSFGQGNTEAFF
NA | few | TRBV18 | CASSPPGQPSGNTIYF
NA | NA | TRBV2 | CASSDGRNSDTQYF
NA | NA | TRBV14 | CASSQGSSRLYEQYF
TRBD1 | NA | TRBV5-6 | CASSFLDRAPDYTF
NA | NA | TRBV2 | CASSESRMNTEAFF
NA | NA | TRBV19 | CASSVVVGEKLFF
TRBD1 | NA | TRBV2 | CASSGQGAGNQPQHF
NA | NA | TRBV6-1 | CASSEALIFYEQYF
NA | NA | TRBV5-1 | CASAENYGYTF
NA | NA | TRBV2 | CASSEWQDTGELFF
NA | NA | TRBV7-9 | CASSLSLGVGYTF
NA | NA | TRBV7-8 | CASSLVATGSGNTIYF
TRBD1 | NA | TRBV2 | CASSGQGLGYTF
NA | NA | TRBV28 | CASSGGGTRASAEAFF